The T cell receptor beta chain described here comes from a study of T cells in Graves' hyperthyroidism and ophthalmopathy. RNA transcripts provided the source from which TCR beta CDR3 regions were amplified. With the HTBI primer set, the TCR CDR3 went through a first round of RT-PCR. MiXCR was run by TCRdb on the multiplex PCR reads, yielding one entry per CDR3 protein. Of fewer than 650,000 distinct CDR3 sequences in the sample, over 35% were seen once. This clonotype came up many times. V dropped 4 bases and J dropped 6 bases, with 13 bases sitting between them. The CDR3 has 14 residues. Germline lookup yields CDR1 LNHNV and CDR2 YYDKDF (reference sequence).

Material for sequencing was peripheral blood or thyroid tissue (not recorded which). V is TRBV15 and J is TRBJ1-5; D may be TRBD1 (6 bases). This TCR came from an adult woman with Graves' disease, either hyperthyroidism or ophthalmopathy (not recorded which). CDR3 sequence reads: CATSNRVGIQPQHF. The CDR3, as DNA: TGTGCCACCAGCAACAGGGTAGGGATTCAGCCCCAGCATTTT.